This TCR beta chain derives from a study of cytomegalovirus exposure and HLA in healthy donors. Study-wide results and caveats: DRB1 showed the most TCR associations and HLA-C the fewest in a later analysis, as rates varied by HLA locus. Highly shared sequence variants in one cluster were likely a sequencing artifact. The Asian-associated ancestry cluster reportedly had fewer N-insertions than the roughly 670-donor mean in a later analysis.

With 60 Vbeta and 13 Jbeta primers, the PCR was carried out. Generated by immunoSEQ multiplex PCR, the TCRdb table keeps only in-frame clones and is missing some. The data contain 150,000 or so clones, more than 70% of them seen just once; the ten biggest clones take up about 3.1%. V was shortened by 10 bases and J by 0 bases, with 8 bases between the two germline ends. There are 12 residues in the CDR3. The germline CDR1 and CDR2 sequences are SGHTA and FQGNSA. To note about this clone: What it recognizes is unknown.

The receptor was derived from a male donor in good health and CMV-seronegative. Sequenced: PBMCs. The genes are TRBV7-2 and TRBJ2-3, with D possibly being TRBD1 (5 bases). The CDR3 region has the DNA TGTGCCACCACAGGAAGCACAGATACGCAGTATTTT. It codes for CATTGSTDTQYF.